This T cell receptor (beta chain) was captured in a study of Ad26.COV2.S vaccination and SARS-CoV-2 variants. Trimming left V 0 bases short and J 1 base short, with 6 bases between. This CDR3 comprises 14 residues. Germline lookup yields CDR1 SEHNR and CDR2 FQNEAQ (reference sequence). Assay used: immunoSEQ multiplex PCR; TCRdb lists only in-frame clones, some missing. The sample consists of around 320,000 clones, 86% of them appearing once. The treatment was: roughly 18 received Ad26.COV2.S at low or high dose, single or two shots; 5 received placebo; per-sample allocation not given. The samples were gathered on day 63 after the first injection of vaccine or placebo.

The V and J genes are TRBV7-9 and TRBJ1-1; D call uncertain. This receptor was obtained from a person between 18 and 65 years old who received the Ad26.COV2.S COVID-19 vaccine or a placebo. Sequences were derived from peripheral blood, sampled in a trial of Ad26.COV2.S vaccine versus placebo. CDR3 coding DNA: TGTGCCAGCAGCTTAGCTAGGTCGAACACTGAAGCTTTCTTT. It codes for CASSLARSNTEAFF.